A single TCR beta chain is shown here with its context. Per the original methods: Amplifying reference gene primers gave estimates of nucleated cell counts. TCRdb's copy holds only in-frame clones and misses some; the assay was immunoSEQ multiplex PCR. V and J calls and clone size are copied from that table; D and trimming were computed from the DNA. The table has around 170,000 clones, roughly 84% seen once; the top ten hold approximately 8%. The sample is drawn from a study of blood T cell repertoires in COVID-19. As for the study in general: Italy, Spain and the United States were the sources of the convalescent and acute COVID-19 samples. Sources were T cells, B-cell-depleted T cells, or PBMCs; the material itself was cDNA or gDNA.

Cohort 3 donors counted as recovered after two negative PCRs, clearance, or resolved symptoms. This sequence was found in a woman aged 50 to 65 who had recovered from COVID-19. Sequenced input: PBMCs or T cells enriched from blood (not recorded which).

The CDR3 bases are TGTGCCAGCAGCCCCGGGACAGGCTCCTACAATGAGCAGTTCTTC. It specifies CASSPGTGSYNEQFF. This chain connects TRBV3-1 (or the pseudogene TRBV3-2) to TRBJ2-1; 8 positions agree with TRBD1. Germline V gives CDR1 LGHDT, CDR2 YNNKEL (reference sequence). V lost 4 bases, J lost 0 bases, and 2 bases stayed unmatched. CDR3 length: 15 residues.